This entry is about one T cell receptor (beta chain). Antigen: not known. PCR used 60 Vbeta primers and 13 Jbeta primers. Assay: immunoSEQ multiplex PCR; the TCRdb copy retains only in-frame clones and omits some. Its table lists about 210,000 clones. Healthy donors of bone marrow made up the group. The data stem from a study of cytomegalovirus exposure and HLA in healthy donors. Study outcomes and limitations: The majority of TCR sequences were rare, yet some public TCRs appeared in many donors.

V was clipped by 3 bases and J by 5 bases, with 10 bases between them. This CDR3 spans 13 amino acids. Germline assignment: CDR1 MNHEY and CDR2 SMNVEV (reference sequence). This sequence joins TRBV27 and TRBJ1-2, with D perhaps matching TRBD1 (6 bases). Sequencing was done on a sample of PBMCs. The sequence derives from a woman in her twenties or thirties in good health and CMV-seropositive. The CDR3 protein is CASSLRTVYGYTF. CDR3 nucleotides: TGTGCCAGCAGTTTGCGGACAGTGTATGGCTACACCTTC.